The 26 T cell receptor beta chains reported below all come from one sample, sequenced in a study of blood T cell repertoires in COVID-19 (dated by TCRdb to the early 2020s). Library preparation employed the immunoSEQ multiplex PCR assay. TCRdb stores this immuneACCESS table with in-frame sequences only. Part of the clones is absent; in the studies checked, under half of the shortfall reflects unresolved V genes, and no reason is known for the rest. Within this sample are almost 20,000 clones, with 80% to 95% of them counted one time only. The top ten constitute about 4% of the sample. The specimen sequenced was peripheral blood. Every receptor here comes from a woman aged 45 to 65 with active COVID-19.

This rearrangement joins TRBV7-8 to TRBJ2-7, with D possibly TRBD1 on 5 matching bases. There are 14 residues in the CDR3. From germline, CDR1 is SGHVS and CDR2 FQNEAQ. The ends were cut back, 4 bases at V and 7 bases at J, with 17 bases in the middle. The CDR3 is CASSSESGHWEQYF. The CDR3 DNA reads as TGTGCCAGCAGCTCGGAGTCCGGACATTGGGAGCAGTACTTC. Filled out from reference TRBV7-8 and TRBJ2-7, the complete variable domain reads GAGVSQSPRYKVAKRGQDVALRCDPISGHVSLFWYQQALGQGPEFLTYFQNEAQLDKSGLPSDRFFAERPEGSVSTLKIQRTQQEDSAVYLCASSSESGHWEQYFGPGTRLTVT.

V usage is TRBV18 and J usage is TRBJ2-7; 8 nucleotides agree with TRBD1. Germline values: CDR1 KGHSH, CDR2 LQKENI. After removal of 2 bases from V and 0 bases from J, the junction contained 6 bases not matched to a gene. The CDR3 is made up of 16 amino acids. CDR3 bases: TGTGCCAGCTCACCAGGGACAGGCATACCCTCCTACGAGCAGTACTTC. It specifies CASSPGTGIPSYEQYF. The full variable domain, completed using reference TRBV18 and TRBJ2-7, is NAGVMQNPRHLVRRRGQEARLRCSPMKGHSHVYWYRQLPEEGLKFMVYLQKENIIDESGMPKERFSAEFPKEGPSILRIQQVVRGDSAAYFCASSPGTGIPSYEQYFGPGTRLTVT.

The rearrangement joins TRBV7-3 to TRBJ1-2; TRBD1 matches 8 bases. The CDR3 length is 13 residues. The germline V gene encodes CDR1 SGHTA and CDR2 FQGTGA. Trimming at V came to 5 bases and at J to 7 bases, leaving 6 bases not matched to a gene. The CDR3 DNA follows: TGTGCCAGCAGCGGAGCAGGGGGCAGTGGCTACACCTTC. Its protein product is CASSGAGGSGYTF.

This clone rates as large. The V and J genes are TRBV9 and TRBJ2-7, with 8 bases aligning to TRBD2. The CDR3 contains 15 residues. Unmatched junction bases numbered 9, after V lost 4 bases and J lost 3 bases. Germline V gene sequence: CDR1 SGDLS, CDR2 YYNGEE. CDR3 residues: CASSLRAGVGYEQYF. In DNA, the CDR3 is TGTGCCAGCAGCCTCCGAGCGGGAGTAGGCTACGAGCAGTACTTC.

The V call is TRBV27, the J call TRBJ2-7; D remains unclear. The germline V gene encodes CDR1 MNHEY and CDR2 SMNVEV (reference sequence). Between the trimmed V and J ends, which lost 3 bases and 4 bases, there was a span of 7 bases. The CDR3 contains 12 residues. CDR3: CASSFSAYEQYF. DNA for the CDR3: TGTGCCAGCAGTTTCAGCGCGTACGAGCAGTACTTC.

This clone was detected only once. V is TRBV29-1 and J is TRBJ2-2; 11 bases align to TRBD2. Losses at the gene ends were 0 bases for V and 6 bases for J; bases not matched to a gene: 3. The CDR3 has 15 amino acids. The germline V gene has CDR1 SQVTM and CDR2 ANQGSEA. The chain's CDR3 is CSVEELAGVPGELFF. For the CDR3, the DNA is TGCAGCGTTGAAGAACTAGCGGGAGTCCCCGGGGAGCTGTTTTTT.

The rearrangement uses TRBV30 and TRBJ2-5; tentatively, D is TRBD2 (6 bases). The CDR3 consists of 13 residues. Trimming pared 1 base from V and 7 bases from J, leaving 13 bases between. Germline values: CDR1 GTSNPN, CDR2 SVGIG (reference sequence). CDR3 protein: CAWSDRLGLTQYF. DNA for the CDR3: TGTGCCTGGAGTGACAGACTGGGACTGACCCAGTACTTC.

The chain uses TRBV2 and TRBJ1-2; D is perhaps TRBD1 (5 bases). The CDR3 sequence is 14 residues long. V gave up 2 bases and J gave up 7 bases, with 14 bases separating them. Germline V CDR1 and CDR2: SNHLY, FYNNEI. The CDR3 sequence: CASSENSAGLGYTF. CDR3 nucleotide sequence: TGTGCCAGCAGTGAAAATTCGGCAGGGCTTGGCTACACCTTC.

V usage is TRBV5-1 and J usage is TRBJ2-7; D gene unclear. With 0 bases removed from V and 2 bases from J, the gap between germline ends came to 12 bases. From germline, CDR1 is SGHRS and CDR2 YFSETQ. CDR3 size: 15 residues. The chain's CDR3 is CASSLGGQSTYEQYF. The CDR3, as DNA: TGCGCCAGCAGCTTGGGAGGTCAATCCACCTACGAGCAGTACTTC.

The CDR3 here is CATSRDRVGGYTF. CDR3 nucleotides: TGTGCCACCTCGAGGGATCGTGTTGGTGGCTACACCTTC. The chain is built from TRBV28 and TRBJ1-2; D is uncertain. Trimming removed 10 bases at V and 7 bases at J, with 19 bases between. The CDR3 loop spans 13 amino acids. Germline assignment: CDR1 MDHEN and CDR2 SYDVKM.

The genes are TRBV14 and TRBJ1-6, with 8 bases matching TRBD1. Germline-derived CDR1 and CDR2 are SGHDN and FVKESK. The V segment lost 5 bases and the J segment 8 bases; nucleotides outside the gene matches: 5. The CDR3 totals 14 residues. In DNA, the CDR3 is TGTGCCAGCAGCAACACAGGGGGATATTCACCCCTCCACTTT. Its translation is CASSNTGGYSPLHF.

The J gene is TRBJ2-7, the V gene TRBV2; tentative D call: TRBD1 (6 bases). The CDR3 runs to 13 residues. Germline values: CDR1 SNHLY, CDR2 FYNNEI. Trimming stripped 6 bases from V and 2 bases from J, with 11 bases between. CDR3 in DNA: TGTGCCAGCAGAAGGACAGAGGCCTACGAGCAGTACTTC. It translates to CASRRTEAYEQYF.

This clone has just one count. The DNA for the CDR3 is TGTGCCAGCAGTCAGGGTAGCTCCTATAATTCACCCCTCCACTTT. Its protein product is CASSQGSSYNSPLHF. This chain connects TRBV9 to TRBJ1-6; D perhaps matches TRBD1 (5 bases). Trimming cost V 5 bases and J 0 bases, with 9 bases left between them. This CDR3 comprises 15 residues. Per germline, CDR1 SGDLS and CDR2 YYNGEE.

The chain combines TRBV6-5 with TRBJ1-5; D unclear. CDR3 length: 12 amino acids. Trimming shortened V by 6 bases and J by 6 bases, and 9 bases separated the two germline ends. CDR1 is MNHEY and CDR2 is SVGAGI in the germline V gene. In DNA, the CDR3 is TGTGCCAGCAGCGAGGAGGGTCAGCCCCAGCATTTT. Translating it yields CASSEEGQPQHF.

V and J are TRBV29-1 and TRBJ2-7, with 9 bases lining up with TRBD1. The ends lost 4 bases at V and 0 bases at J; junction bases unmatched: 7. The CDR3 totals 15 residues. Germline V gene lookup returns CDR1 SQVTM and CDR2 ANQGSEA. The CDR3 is CSVGGGTGYSYEQYF. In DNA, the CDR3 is TGCAGCGTTGGGGGCGGGACAGGGTACTCCTACGAGCAGTACTTC.

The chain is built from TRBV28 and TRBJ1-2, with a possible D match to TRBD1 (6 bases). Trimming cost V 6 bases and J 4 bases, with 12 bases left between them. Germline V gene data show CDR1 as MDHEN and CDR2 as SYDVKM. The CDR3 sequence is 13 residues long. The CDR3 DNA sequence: TGTGCCAGCAGACGAACAGGGTCCTATGGCTACACCTTC. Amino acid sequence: CASRRTGSYGYTF.

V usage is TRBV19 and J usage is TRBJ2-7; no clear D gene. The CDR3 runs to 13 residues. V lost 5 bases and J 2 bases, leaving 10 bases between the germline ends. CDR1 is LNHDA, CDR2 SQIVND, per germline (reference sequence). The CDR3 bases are TGTGCCAGTAGTTCGACTCCTACCTACGAGCAGTACTTC. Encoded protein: CASSSTPTYEQYF.

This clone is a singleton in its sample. The CDR3 here is CASSVGVRSTGELFF. The CDR3 DNA sequence: TGTGCCAGCAGCGTAGGAGTACGAAGCACCGGGGAGCTGTTTTTT. The rearrangement joins TRBV9 to TRBJ2-2; D is unresolved. Trimming shortened V by 0 bases and J by 4 bases, and 10 bases separated the two germline ends. CDR1 SGDLS and CDR2 YYNGEE come from the germline V gene. The CDR3 runs to 15 residues. The whole variable domain, remainder taken from reference TRBV9 and TRBJ2-2, is DSGVTQTPKHLITATGQRVTLRCSPRSGDLSVYWYQQSLDQGLQFLIQYYNGEERAKGNILERFSAQQFPDLHSELNLSSLELGDSALYFCASSVGVRSTGELFFGEGSRLTVL.

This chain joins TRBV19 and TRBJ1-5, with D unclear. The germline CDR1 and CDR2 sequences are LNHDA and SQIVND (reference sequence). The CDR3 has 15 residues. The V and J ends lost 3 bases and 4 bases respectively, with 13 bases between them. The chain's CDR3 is CASSMVGEVNQPQHF. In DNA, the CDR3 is TGTGCCAGTAGTATGGTCGGGGAGGTGAATCAGCCCCAGCATTTT.

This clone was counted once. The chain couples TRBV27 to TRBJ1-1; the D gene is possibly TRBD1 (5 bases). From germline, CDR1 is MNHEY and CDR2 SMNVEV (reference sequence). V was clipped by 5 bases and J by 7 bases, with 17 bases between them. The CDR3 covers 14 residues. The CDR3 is CASSPVGALVEAFF. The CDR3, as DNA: TGTGCCAGCAGTCCCGTAGGGGCCCTTGTTGAAGCTTTCTTT.

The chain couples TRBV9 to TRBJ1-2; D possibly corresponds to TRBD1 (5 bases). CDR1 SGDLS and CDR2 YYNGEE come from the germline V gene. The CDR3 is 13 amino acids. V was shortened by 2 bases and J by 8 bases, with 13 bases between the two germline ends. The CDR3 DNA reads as TGTGCCAGCAGCGTTGAGGGACTGTGGGGCTACACCTTC. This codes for CASSVEGLWGYTF.

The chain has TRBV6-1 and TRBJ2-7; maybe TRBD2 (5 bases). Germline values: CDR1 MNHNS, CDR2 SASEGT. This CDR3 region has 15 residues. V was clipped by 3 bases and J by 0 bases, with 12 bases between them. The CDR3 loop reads CASSEKRTPSYEQYF. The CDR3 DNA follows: TGTGCCAGCAGTGAGAAGCGGACGCCCTCCTACGAGCAGTACTTC.

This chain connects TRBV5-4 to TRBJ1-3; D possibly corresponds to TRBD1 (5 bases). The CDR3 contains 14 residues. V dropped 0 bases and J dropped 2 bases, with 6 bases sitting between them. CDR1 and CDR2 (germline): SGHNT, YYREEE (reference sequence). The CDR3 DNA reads TGTGCCAGCAGCTTGGCGGGGGCTGGAAACACCATATATTTT. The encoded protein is CASSLAGAGNTIYF.

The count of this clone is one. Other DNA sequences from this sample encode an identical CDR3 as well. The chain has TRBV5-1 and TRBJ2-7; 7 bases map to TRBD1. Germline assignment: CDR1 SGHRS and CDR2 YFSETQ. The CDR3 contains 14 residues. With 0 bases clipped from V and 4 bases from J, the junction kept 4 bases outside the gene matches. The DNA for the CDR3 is TGCGCCAGCAGCTTGGAAGGGGGCGGTTACGAGCAGTACTTC. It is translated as CASSLEGGGYEQYF.

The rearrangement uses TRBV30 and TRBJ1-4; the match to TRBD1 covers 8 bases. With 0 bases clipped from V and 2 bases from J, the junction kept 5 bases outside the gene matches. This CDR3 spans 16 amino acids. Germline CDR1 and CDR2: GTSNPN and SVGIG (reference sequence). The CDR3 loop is CAWSVPRTGTNEKLFF. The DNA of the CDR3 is TGTGCCTGGAGTGTACCCCGGACAGGGACTAATGAAAAACTGTTTTTT. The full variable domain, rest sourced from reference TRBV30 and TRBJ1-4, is SQTIHQWPATLVQPVGSPLSLECTVEGTSNPNLYWYRQAAGRGLQLLFYSVGIGQISSEVPQNLSASRPQDRQFILSSKKLLLSDSGFYLCAWSVPRTGTNEKLFFGSGTQLSVL.

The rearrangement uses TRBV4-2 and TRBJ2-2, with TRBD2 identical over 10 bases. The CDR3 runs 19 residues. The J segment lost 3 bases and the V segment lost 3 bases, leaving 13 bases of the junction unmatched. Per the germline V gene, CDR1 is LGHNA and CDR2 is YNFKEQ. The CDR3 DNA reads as TGTGCCAGCAGCCACCAAGTATTAGCGGGAGGATGGGACACCGGGGAGCTGTTTTTT. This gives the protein CASSHQVLAGGWDTGELFF.